The 29 T cell receptor beta chains below all came from one sample that was sequenced in a study of CXCR3-negative and CXCR3-positive naive CD8 T cells. Study results and caveats: Compared with CXCR3-negative naive cells, CXCR3-positive naive cells showed more hydrophobic TRB CDR3s.

Antigen specificity for these receptors is unknown. All TRB cDNA libraries came from 5' RACE performed with UMI labels. TCRdb reprocessed the 5' RACE reads, keeping one entry per CDR3 protein, no DNA. Across over 150,000 distinct CDR3 sequences, the top ten clones capture about 0.48% of the sample. Sequencing was done on a sample of naive CXCR3+ CD8+ T cells from blood. The subset: CD45RO-CCR7+CD27+CD95- naive CD8+ T cells expressing CXCR3 (TNR3+). These receptors all stem from a human donor in good health. Some clones in this sample may be carry-over from other donors' samples.

The chain carries TRBV5-1 and TRBJ2-7. The CDR3 is made up of 13 amino acids. Germline lookup yields CDR1 SGHRS and CDR2 YFSETQ. CDR3 residues: CASSLGLYYEQYF.

The chain employs TRBV27 and TRBJ2-7. This CDR3 comprises 13 residues. Germline CDR1 MNHEY, CDR2 SMNVEV (reference sequence). The CDR3: CASSHRGSYEQYF.

V and J are TRBV7-6 and TRBJ2-1; TCRdb indicates TRBD1, and absent DNA this call remains unverified. Per the germline V gene, CDR1 is SGHVS and CDR2 is FNYEAQ. The CDR3 has 16 amino acids. The CDR3 loop is CASSLGGVGLFDEQFF.

The chain uses TRBV12-3 or TRBV12-4 and TRBJ2-1; as DNA is missing, the TRBD2 call by TCRdb cannot be tested. This CDR3 spans 15 amino acids. CDR3 residues: CASSDGLAGKNEQFF.

CDR3 amino acids: CASSLADGSYEQYF. V gene TRBV5-1 combines with J gene TRBJ2-7. This CDR3 comprises 14 residues. CDR1 is SGHRS, CDR2 YFSETQ, per germline.

The chain has TRBV29-1 and TRBJ2-1; TCRdb picks TRBD1, but there is no DNA to check that call. The CDR3 sequence is 15 residues long. CDR1 is SQVTM, CDR2 ANQGSEA, per germline. The CDR3 is CSVARQGNSYNEQFF.

The V and J genes are TRBV10-1 and TRBJ2-1; without DNA, the TCRdb call of TRBD2 cannot be checked. The germline V gene has CDR1 WNHNN and CDR2 SYGVQD (reference sequence). The CDR3 has 16 amino acids. The CDR3 here is CASSELTSGPYNEQFF.

The chain has TRBV7-9 and TRBJ2-1; TCRdb selects TRBD2, and the lack of DNA leaves this call unchecked. In germline, CDR1 is SEHNR, CDR2 FQNEAQ (reference sequence). The CDR3 runs to 18 residues. The CDR3 region is CASNGRLAESSSYNEQFF.

The chain employs TRBV7-9 and TRBJ1-1; as DNA is missing, the TRBD1 call by TCRdb cannot be tested. The CDR3 is 14 residues long. Germline values: CDR1 SEHNR, CDR2 FQNEAQ (reference sequence). The CDR3: CASSFPVWDTEAFF.

The chain combines TRBV20-1 with TRBJ2-7. Germline-derived CDR1 and CDR2 are DFQATT and SNEGSKA (reference sequence). The CDR3 covers 13 residues. This CDR3 is CSAREMGTYEQYF.

This chain connects TRBV20-1 to TRBJ1-1. The CDR3 runs to 14 residues. Germline V lookup: CDR1 DFQATT, CDR2 SNEGSKA (reference sequence). The CDR3 spells CSARDGRDSAEAFF.

The chain is built from TRBV19 and TRBJ1-5. The CDR3 is made up of 12 amino acids. CDR1 is LNHDA and CDR2 is SQIVND in the germline V gene (reference sequence). CDR3 amino acids: CASTHGNQPHHF.

The rearrangement uses TRBV7-8 and TRBJ1-6. CDR1 and CDR2 (germline): SGHVS, FQNEAQ. The CDR3 is 16 residues long. This CDR3 is CASSLGGTIVGSPLHF.

The chain has TRBV4-1 and TRBJ2-1; TCRdb returns TRBD1, unconfirmable since there is no DNA. CDR1 is MGHRA and CDR2 is YSYEKL in the germline V gene. This CDR3 comprises 13 residues. CDR3 region: CASSQAGGNEQFF.

The chain uses TRBV9 and TRBJ2-1; TCRdb's D call of TRBD2 is untestable without DNA. This CDR3 has 13 amino acids. The germline V gene has CDR1 SGDLS and CDR2 YYNGEE. CDR3 region: CASSRAGDNEQFF.

The V gene is TRBV16, the J gene TRBJ2-7. Germline assignment: CDR1 KGHSY and CDR2 FQNENV. This CDR3 spans 17 amino acids. CDR3 region: CASSQYPRGGGPYEQYF.

V usage is TRBV4-3 and J usage is TRBJ2-7; TCRdb outputs TRBD2, but without DNA this stays unchecked. There are 12 residues in the CDR3. From germline, CDR1 is LGHNA and CDR2 YSLEER. The CDR3 loop reads CASSSNEGEQYF.

This CDR3 reads CASSQEVGPTETQYF. The V gene is TRBV4-1, the J gene TRBJ2-5; the D call from TCRdb, TRBD2, cannot be confirmed without DNA. The CDR3 is 15 residues long. Germline CDR1 is MGHRA and CDR2 is YSYEKL.

The V and J genes are TRBV29-1 and TRBJ2-7; TCRdb reports TRBD2, a call that lacks DNA to check it against. The CDR3 spans 15 residues. In germline, CDR1 is SQVTM, CDR2 ANQGSEA. The CDR3 loop is CSVQREGRVDYEQYF.

V and J are TRBV12-3 or TRBV12-4 and TRBJ2-7; the TRBD1 assignment by TCRdb is unverifiable without DNA. The CDR3 is 12 amino acids. CDR3: CASSGTEYEQYF.

V and J are TRBV7-9 and TRBJ2-7; TCRdb's assignment of TRBD1 cannot be checked, as there is no DNA. Germline V gene sequence: CDR1 SEHNR, CDR2 FQNEAQ (reference sequence). There are 15 residues in the CDR3. CDR3 sequence: CASSFPGQGRLEQYF. The full variable domain, completed using reference TRBV7-9 and TRBJ2-7, is DTGVSQNPRHKITKRGQNVTFRCDPISEHNRLYWYRQTLGQGPEFLTYFQNEAQLEKSRLLSDRFSAERPKGSFSTLEIQRTEQGDSAMYLCASSFPGQGRLEQYFGPGTRLTVT.

This rearrangement joins TRBV15 to TRBJ2-5; the D call from TCRdb, TRBD1, cannot be confirmed without DNA. This CDR3 comprises 14 residues. CDR1 LNHNV and CDR2 YYDKDF come from the germline V gene (reference sequence). CDR3 residues: CATSRDPGEETQYF.

The chain recombines TRBV19 with TRBJ2-7; TCRdb designates TRBD2, a call that cannot be tested without DNA. The length of the CDR3 is 16 residues. CDR1 and CDR2 (germline): LNHDA, SQIVND (reference sequence). CDR3 amino acids: CASSSRYFLSSYEQYF.

The chain carries TRBV3-1 and TRBJ2-2. The germline V gene has CDR1 LGHDT and CDR2 YNNKEL (reference sequence). The CDR3 contains 17 residues. CDR3 amino acids: CASSHLTTAPNTGELFF.

The J gene is TRBJ1-2, the V gene TRBV4-3. CDR3 length equals 16 residues. Germline V CDR1 and CDR2: LGHNA, YSLEER. CDR3: CASSQDRAGAAYGYTF.

The chain uses TRBV7-9 and TRBJ2-1; without DNA, the TCRdb call of TRBD1 cannot be checked. This CDR3 region has 13 residues. Germline V gene sequence: CDR1 SEHNR, CDR2 FQNEAQ (reference sequence). The CDR3 here is CASSVDRLNEQFF.

V and J are TRBV12-3 or TRBV12-4 and TRBJ2-4. This CDR3 is built from 13 residues. The CDR3 loop is CASSPIAKNIQYF.

The V gene is TRBV20-1, the J gene TRBJ2-7; TCRdb gives TRBD2 as the D gene, but with no DNA this cannot be confirmed. The CDR3 loop spans 13 amino acids. Germline CDR1 reads DFQATT; CDR2 reads SNEGSKA (reference sequence). CDR3 protein: CSAETSRVYEQYF.

V gene TRBV29-1 combines with J gene TRBJ2-7. Germline CDR1 and CDR2: SQVTM and ANQGSEA. This CDR3 region has 14 residues. The CDR3 sequence is CSVESPGESYEQYF.